Listed below are T cell receptor beta chains from one sample, sequenced in a study of shared clonotypes between healthy human individuals. Assay used: immunoSEQ multiplex PCR; TCRdb lists only in-frame clones, some missing. The data show roughly 1,800,000 clones, about 95% seen once. The material sequenced was naive CD8+ T cells sorted from blood. These receptors were collected from a man in his late teens or twenties in good health. The CDR3 runs from the conserved cysteine through the conserved F or W. The D gene is left open where the match is weak. Expanded clones are given a class, and other clones once, few, many or no size at all.

j_call | clone_size | v_call | d_call | cdr3_nt | cdr3_aa
TRBJ2-7 | - | TRBV6-1 | - | TGTGCCAGGCGAGGGATTTCCTACGAGCAGTACTTC | CARRGISYEQYF
TRBJ2-3 | - | TRBV27 | TRBD2 | TGTGCCAGCACTTTTAGCGGGGAGGCAGATACGCAGTATTTT | CASTFSGEADTQYF
TRBJ1-6 | once | TRBV13 | - | TGTGCCAGCAGCTTAGCTGGCACTAACTATAATTCACCCCTCCACTTT | CASSLAGTNYNSPLHF
TRBJ1-6 | - | TRBV9 | TRBD1 | TGTGCCAGCAGCCAGGACAGGGAGAAGTCACCCCTCCACTTT | CASSQDREKSPLHF
TRBJ1-6 | - | TRBV4-3 | - | TGCGCCAGCAGCCAAGATCGGAGCTCCTATAATTCACCCCTCCACTTT | CASSQDRSSYNSPLHF
TRBJ2-1 | - | TRBV7-2 | - | TGTGCCAGCAGCTTAATGGCGGGGAACTACAATGAGCAGTTCTTC | CASSLMAGNYNEQFF
TRBJ2-1 | - | TRBV4-1 | - | TGCGCCAGCAGGTCCCTAACGGACAATGAGCAGTTCTTC | CASRSLTDNEQFF
TRBJ2-2 | - | TRBV27 | TRBD1 | TGTGCCAGCAGTTTAATTCTGGGGACAGGGATAACCGGGGAGCTGTTTTTT | CASSLILGTGITGELFF
TRBJ2-3 | - | TRBV6-1 | TRBD2 | TGTGCCAGCAGTGAAGGGACTAGCGGACCCTTAATCGCAGATACGCAGTATTTT | CASSEGTSGPLIADTQYF
TRBJ2-7 | - | TRBV4-1 | - | TGCGCCAGCAGCCATATTCACGATGACAGAGGGTACTACGAGCAGTACTTC | CASSHIHDDRGYYEQYF
TRBJ2-3 | - | TRBV18 | - | TGTGCCAGCTCACCACTTTCCAGGGGGGAGTTTTTGGATACGCAGTATTTT | CASSPLSRGEFLDTQYF
TRBJ2-3 | once | TRBV6-6 | - | TGTGCCAGCAGTTCCGGGCTAAACACAGATACGCAGTATTTT | CASSSGLNTDTQYF
TRBJ2-5 | - | TRBV4-1 | - | TGCGCCAGCAGCCAAGACCCAGCGGGTGGAGAGACCCAGTACTTC | CASSQDPAGGETQYF
TRBJ2-5 | - | TRBV29-1 | - | TGCAGCGCTTGGGGGCTAGGAGAGACCCAGTACTTC | CSAWGLGETQYF
TRBJ1-2 | - | TRBV19 | TRBD1 | TGTGCCAGTAGTATAGATGGGACAGGGCGTGGCTACACCTTC | CASSIDGTGRGYTF
TRBJ2-7 | - | TRBV27 | - | TGTGCCAGCAGTTTGGGACTGGGGTTAAACGAGCAGTACTTC | CASSLGLGLNEQYF
TRBJ1-1 | - | TRBV7-8 | - | TGTGCCAGCAGCTTTTCGGGGGCTTTGAACACTGAAGCTTTCTTT | CASSFSGALNTEAFF
TRBJ1-1 | - | TRBV13 | - | TGTGCCAGCAGCTTAGATGAGTTAGGGGGTGGAACTGAAGCTTTCTTT | CASSLDELGGGTEAFF
TRBJ2-7 | - | TRBV6-6 | - | TGTGCCAGCAGTGGGCTATCTGAGAGCTCCTACGAGCAGTACTTC | CASSGLSESSYEQYF
TRBJ2-1 | - | TRBV9 | TRBD2 | TGTGCCAGCAGCGGACCGGGACTAGCGGAATCAAGCTCCTACAATGAGCAGTTCTTC | CASSGPGLAESSSYNEQFF
TRBJ2-7 | - | TRBV9 | - | TGTGCCAGCGGAAGAGGAGGGGGCGCTTCAGGAAACTACGAGCAGTACTTC | CASGRGGGASGNYEQYF
TRBJ2-5 | - | TRBV4-3 | - | TGCGCCAGCAGCCTCGACATAGAAGAGACCCAGTACTTC | CASSLDIEETQYF
TRBJ2-1 | - | TRBV7-2 | - | TGTGCCAGCAGCTTAGGCGGGTACCCTAACAATGAGCAGTTCTTC | CASSLGGYPNNEQFF
TRBJ2-7 | - | TRBV4-1 | - | TGCGCCAGCAGCCAGACAGTCTCCTACGAGCAGTACTTC | CASSQTVSYEQYF
TRBJ2-3 | once | TRBV27 | - | TGTGCCAGCAGTTTATCCGACACCACTAGCACAGATACGCAGTATTTT | CASSLSDTTSTDTQYF
TRBJ2-7 | once | TRBV7-2 | - | TGTGCCAGCAGCTTAGACCCAGGGGCCTACGAGCAGTACTTC | CASSLDPGAYEQYF
TRBJ1-3 | - | TRBV4-1 | - | TGCGCCAGCAGCCAAGGCATCCTCTCTGGAAACACCATATATTTT | CASSQGILSGNTIYF
TRBJ1-3 | - | TRBV7-7 | - | TGTGCTAGCAGCACGCTCAGGGGTGCCGCTGGAAACACCATATATTTT | CASSTLRGAAGNTIYF
TRBJ1-1 | - | TRBV5-6 | - | TGTGCCAGCAGCTTTGGGGGGCGCGGAGTGAACACTGAAGCTTTCTTT | CASSFGGRGVNTEAFF
TRBJ2-1 | once | TRBV6-6 | TRBD2 | TGTGCCAGCAGTTACCCTAGCGGGGGCCGGGTTGAGCAGTTCTTC | CASSYPSGGRVEQFF
TRBJ2-7 | - | TRBV4-1 | TRBD2 | TGCGCCAGCAGCCAAGAGCCTAGGGCGGGACTAGCATCCTACGAGCAGTACTTC | CASSQEPRAGLASYEQYF
TRBJ1-1 | - | TRBV28 | - | TGTGCCAGCAGCCCTCTAGGCGAGACGGCTATGAACACTGAAGCTTTCTTT | CASSPLGETAMNTEAFF
TRBJ2-5 | - | TRBV4-1 | - | TGCGCCAGCAGCCAAGATGTCAGTTTTCCCCAAGAGACCCAGTACTTC | CASSQDVSFPQETQYF
TRBJ2-7 | - | TRBV2 | - | TGTGCCAGCAGTGAGAACACCCCTTGGGACGAGCAGTACTTC | CASSENTPWDEQYF
TRBJ2-7 | - | TRBV5-1 | TRBD1 | TGCGCCAGCAGCCCTGGGACAGGGGGCGCTCGGGACGAGCAGTACTTC | CASSPGTGGARDEQYF
TRBJ2-7 | - | TRBV11-2 | - | TGTGCCAGCAGCTTAGATCCCCTCTACGAGCAGTACTTC | CASSLDPLYEQYF